Listed here are 15 T cell receptor beta chains from one sample, sequenced in a study of T cell repertoires in cytomegalovirus infection. Via MiXCR, TCRdb re-called the reads, giving one row per CDR3 protein. This sample has 830,000 or so distinct CDR3 sequences; 30% to 35% occur once, and the top ten carry around 12%. Their specific antigens are unknown. Sequenced here: cultured CD8+ T cells from PBMCs, sampled from culture after CMV antigen stimulation. Receptor source: a human donor in good health (CMV status not recorded). Some clones in this sample may be carry-over from other donors' samples.

The J gene is TRBJ2-5, the V gene TRBV27; 9 bases are shared with TRBD2. The CDR3 loop spans 16 amino acids. J gave up 3 bases and V 5 bases, and 10 bases lay outside the gene matches. Germline V lookup: CDR1 MNHEY, CDR2 SMNVEV (reference sequence). The CDR3 loop is CASSPRGVAGEETQYF. For the CDR3, the DNA is TGTGCCAGCAGTCCCCGGGGTGTAGCGGGGGAAGAGACCCAGTACTTC.

This clonotype was picked up many times. This sequence joins TRBV7-2 and TRBJ2-7, with TRBD1 identical over 9 bases. This CDR3 spans 15 amino acids. Germline-derived CDR1 and CDR2 are SGHTA and FQGNSA. V was clipped by 3 bases and J by 3 bases; unmatched bases: 6. Here the CDR3 reads CASSFTGTGIYEQYF. The CDR3 DNA follows: TGTGCCAGCAGCTTTACCGGGACAGGGATCTACGAGCAGTACTTC.

The rearrangement joins TRBV5-6 to TRBJ2-5, with TRBD1 matching over 7 bases. V gave up 0 bases and J gave up 5 bases; unmatched junction bases: 10. The CDR3 is made up of 16 amino acids. Looked up from germline, CDR1 is SGHDT and CDR2 is YYEEEE. This chain's CDR3 is CASSLVGTVTEETQYF. CDR3 sequence (DNA): TGTGCCAGCAGCTTGGTGGGGACAGTGACTGAGGAGACCCAGTACTTC.

This clonotype showed up many times. This sequence joins TRBV27 and TRBJ1-2, with D tentatively TRBD1 (6 bases). V lost 0 bases to trimming and J lost 6 bases, with 14 bases between them. The CDR3 is made up of 15 amino acids. CDR1 and CDR2 (germline): MNHEY, SMNVEV (reference sequence). The CDR3 DNA sequence: TGTGCCAGCAGTTTATCGTTTGGGGGCGTAAATGGCTACACCTTC. Its translation is CASSLSFGGVNGYTF.

The table lists this clonotype with a few counts. The V gene is TRBV9, the J gene TRBJ1-1; TRBD1 matches at 11 bases. Trimming at V came to 4 bases and at J to 6 bases, leaving 20 bases not matched to a gene. This CDR3 contains 19 residues. The germline V gene encodes CDR1 SGDLS and CDR2 YYNGEE. DNA of the CDR3: TGTGCCAGCAGCCCCACAGCTTATTTGGGACAGGGGGTGGGGGCTGAAGCTTTCTTT. Translated, it gives CASSPTAYLGQGVGAEAFF.

This clonotype was counted between two and nine times. The chain couples TRBV7-9 to TRBJ1-1; D might be TRBD1 (5 bases). This CDR3 contains 15 residues. Germline V lookup: CDR1 SEHNR, CDR2 FQNEAQ (reference sequence). V was trimmed by 3 bases and J by 5 bases, leaving 16 bases between them. In DNA form, the CDR3 reads TGTGCCAGCAGCTTTTCCGGCAGCTGGGGGACTGAAGCTTTCTTT. This gives the protein CASSFSGSWGTEAFF.

The V call is TRBV7-9, the J call TRBJ2-4; perhaps TRBD2 as D (6 bases). Trimming shortened V by 2 bases and J by 1 base, and 12 bases separated the two germline ends. Per the germline V gene, CDR1 is SEHNR and CDR2 is FQNEAQ (reference sequence). The CDR3 is 16 residues long. For the CDR3, the DNA is TGTGCCAGCAGCTTAAGCCTTGGGGGGGCCAAAAACATTCAGTACTTC. Translating gives CASSLSLGGAKNIQYF.

V and J are TRBV25-1 and TRBJ2-5, with a tentative D call TRBD2 (6 bases). V lost 4 bases, J lost 2 bases, and 14 bases lay in between. The CDR3 length is 15 residues. The germline V gene has CDR1 MGHDK and CDR2 SYGVNS. CDR3 in DNA: TGTGCCAGCAGTGGCCCAAGGGCGGGGCAAGAGACCCAGTACTTC. Its translation is CASSGPRAGQETQYF. The full variable domain, completed using reference TRBV25-1 and TRBJ2-5, is EADIYQTPRYLVIGTGKKITLECSQTMGHDKMYWYQQDPGMELHLIHYSYGVNSTEKGDLSSESTVSRIRTEHFPLTLESARPSHTSQYLCASSGPRAGQETQYFGPGTRLLVL.

The chain carries TRBV28 and TRBJ2-3, with D perhaps matching TRBD2 (5 bases). This CDR3 has 15 amino acids. Trimming cost V 3 bases and J 4 bases, with 14 bases left between them. Germline V gene sequence: CDR1 MDHEN, CDR2 SYDVKM. CDR3 loop: CASSFLAVRADTQYF. CDR3 coding DNA: TGTGCCAGCAGTTTTCTTGCAGTGCGGGCAGATACGCAGTATTTT.

The CDR3 bases are TGTGCCAGCAGCGTAGGCCCCGCCGTTAGCTCCTACGAGCAGTACGTC. This translates into CASSVGPAVSSYEQYV. The chain has TRBV7-2 and TRBJ2-7; no firm D call. The CDR3 spans 16 residues. Trimming stripped 5 bases from V and 0 bases from J, with 17 bases between. CDR1 and CDR2 (germline): SGHTA, FQGNSA.

Many counts were recorded for this clonotype. V gene TRBV12-3 or TRBV12-4 combines with J gene TRBJ1-1; D is uncertain. The CDR3 length is 13 residues. Trimming removed 3 bases at V and 6 bases at J, with 11 bases between. CDR3 nucleotides: TGTGCCAGCAGTTTGGGTGGCGATGCTGAAGCTTTCTTT. Residues: CASSLGGDAEAFF.

V is TRBV6-1 and J is TRBJ1-5; unclear D gene. V lost 11 bases, J lost 10 bases, and 15 bases lay in between. Per the germline V gene, CDR1 is MNHNS and CDR2 is SASEGT. The CDR3 is 11 residues long. The DNA of the CDR3 is TGTGCCTCGTCCGGGTACGTTCCCCAGCATTTT. This sequence encodes CASSGYVPQHF.

The rearrangement uses TRBV27 and TRBJ1-2; possible D gene TRBD1, 5 bases. V shed 3 bases and J shed 4 bases, with 15 bases lying between them. CDR1 is MNHEY, CDR2 SMNVEV, per germline (reference sequence). The CDR3 sequence is 15 residues long. The CDR3 sequence is CASSFRARETYGYTF. The CDR3 DNA reads TGTGCCAGCAGTTTTAGGGCCAGGGAGACCTATGGCTACACCTTC.

This clonotype has a handful of counts. This rearrangement joins TRBV18 to TRBJ1-1; tentative D call: TRBD1 (5 bases). Germline V gives CDR1 KGHSH, CDR2 LQKENI. V was shortened by 5 bases and J by 4 bases, with 14 bases between the two germline ends. CDR3 length equals 14 residues. Written as DNA, the CDR3 is TGTGCCAGCTCAAACCCAGGGTGGTCCACTGAAGCTTTCTTT. Residues: CASSNPGWSTEAFF.

The J gene is TRBJ2-5, the V gene TRBV28, with 8 bases aligning to TRBD2. V was clipped by 6 bases and J by 2 bases; unmatched bases: 5. CDR1 is MDHEN and CDR2 is SYDVKM in the germline V gene. The CDR3 totals 14 residues. The CDR3 protein is CASRPRGGQETQYF. CDR3 bases: TGTGCCAGCAGGCCCCGGGGGGGACAAGAGACCCAGTACTTC.